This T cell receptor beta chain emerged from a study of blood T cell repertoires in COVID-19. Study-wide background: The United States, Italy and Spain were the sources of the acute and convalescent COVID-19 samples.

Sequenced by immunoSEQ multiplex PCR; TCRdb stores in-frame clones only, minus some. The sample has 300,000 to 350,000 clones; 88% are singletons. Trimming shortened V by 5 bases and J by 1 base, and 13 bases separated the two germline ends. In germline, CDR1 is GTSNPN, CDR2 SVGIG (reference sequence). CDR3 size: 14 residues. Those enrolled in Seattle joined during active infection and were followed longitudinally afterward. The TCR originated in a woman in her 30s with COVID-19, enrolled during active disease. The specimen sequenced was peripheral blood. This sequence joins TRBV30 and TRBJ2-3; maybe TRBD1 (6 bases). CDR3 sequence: CAWSRGRGTDTQYF. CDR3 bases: TGTGCCTGGTCCAGGGGTAGGGGCACAGATACGCAGTATTTT. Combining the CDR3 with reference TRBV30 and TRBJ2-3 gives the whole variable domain SQTIHQWPATLVQPVGSPLSLECTVEGTSNPNLYWYRQAAGRGLQLLFYSVGIGQISSEVPQNLSASRPQDRQFILSSKKLLLSDSGFYLCAWSRGRGTDTQYFGPGTRLTVL.